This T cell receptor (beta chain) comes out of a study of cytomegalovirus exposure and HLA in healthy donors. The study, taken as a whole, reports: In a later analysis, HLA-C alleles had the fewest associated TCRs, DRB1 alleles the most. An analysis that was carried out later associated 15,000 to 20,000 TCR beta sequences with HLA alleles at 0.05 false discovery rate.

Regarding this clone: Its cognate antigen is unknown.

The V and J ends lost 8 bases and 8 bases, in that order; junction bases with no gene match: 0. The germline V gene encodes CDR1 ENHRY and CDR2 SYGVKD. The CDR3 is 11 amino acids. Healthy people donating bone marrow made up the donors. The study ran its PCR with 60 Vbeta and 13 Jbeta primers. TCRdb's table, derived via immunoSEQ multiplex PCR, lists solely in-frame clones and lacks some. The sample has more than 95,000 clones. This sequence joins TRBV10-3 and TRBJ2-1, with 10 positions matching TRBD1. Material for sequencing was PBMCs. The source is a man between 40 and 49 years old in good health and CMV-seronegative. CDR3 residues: CAIGTGDEQFF. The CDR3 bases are TGTGCCATCGGGACAGGGGATGAGCAGTTCTTC.